This T cell receptor (beta chain) originates from a study of blood T cell repertoires in COVID-19. The assay was immunoSEQ multiplex PCR, and TCRdb's table has in-frame clones only and misses some. The table shows under 95,000 clones, with approximately 90% occurring only once. V lost 2 bases and J lost 8, with 10 bases in between. The CDR3 spans 13 residues. Sequenced input: peripheral blood. The TCR comes from a man between 60 and 75 years old with acute or convalescent COVID-19. The V and J genes are TRBV12-3 or TRBV12-4 and TRBJ1-5; D is undetermined. In DNA, the CDR3 is TGTGCCAGCAGTTTATACGGGCGGGAGCCCCAGCATTTT. It yields the protein CASSLYGREPQHF.